This T cell receptor beta chain comes out of a study of PD-1 blockade in classical Hodgkin lymphoma. The CDR3 is 13 residues long. V was pared by 3 bases and J by 4 bases, with 10 bases between. Germline CDR1 and CDR2: SEHNR and FQNEAQ (reference sequence). Time point reported: cycle 4 day 1 (C4D1), after five to seven weeks of nivolumab. With no exception, relapse followed autologous stem cell transplantation in all patients, and brentuximab vedotin exposure varied. The method was immunoSEQ multiplex PCR; TCRdb's version includes in-frame clones alone and lacks a portion of them. This sample carries approximately 90,000 clones, about 83% of them seen once, and the ten largest clones take more than 15%.

This sequence was found in a human donor with classical Hodgkin lymphoma. Sample: peripheral blood mononuclear cells (PBMCs), taken before the fourth cycle of nivolumab. The chain combines TRBV7-9 with TRBJ2-7; D is uncertain. In DNA form, the CDR3 reads TGTGCCAGCAGCTTCGGCTACTTATACGAGCAGTACTTC. Protein sequence: CASSFGYLYEQYF.